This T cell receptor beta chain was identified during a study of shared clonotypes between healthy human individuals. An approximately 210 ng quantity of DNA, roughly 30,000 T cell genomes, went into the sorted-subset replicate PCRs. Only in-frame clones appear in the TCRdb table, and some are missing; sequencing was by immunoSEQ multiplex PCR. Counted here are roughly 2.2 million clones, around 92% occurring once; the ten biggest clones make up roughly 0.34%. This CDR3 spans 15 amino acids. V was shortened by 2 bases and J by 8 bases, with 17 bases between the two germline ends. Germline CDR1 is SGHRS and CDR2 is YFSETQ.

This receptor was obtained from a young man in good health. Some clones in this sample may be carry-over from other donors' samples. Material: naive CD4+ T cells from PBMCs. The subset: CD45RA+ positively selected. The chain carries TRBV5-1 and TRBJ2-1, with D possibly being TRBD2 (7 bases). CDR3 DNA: TGCGCCAGCAGCTTCGGGGGCGGGAGTATGTATGAGCAGTTCTTC. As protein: CASSFGGGSMYEQFF. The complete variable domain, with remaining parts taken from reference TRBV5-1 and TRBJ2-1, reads KAGVTQTPRYLIKTRGQQVTLSCSPISGHRSVSWYQQTPGQGLQFLFEYFSETQRNKGNFPGRFSGRQFSNSRSEMNVSTLELGDSALYLCASSFGGGSMYEQFFGPGTRLTVL.